This note documents a single T cell receptor (beta chain) sequence. Trimming shortened V by 6 bases and J by 5 bases, and 19 bases separated the two germline ends. From germline, CDR1 is MDHEN and CDR2 SYDVKM. The CDR3 extends over 15 amino acids. Original handling: Estimates of nucleated cell counts were drawn from the amplification of reference gene primers. Here immunoSEQ multiplex PCR was the method, and the copy in TCRdb shows in-frame clones only, minus some. V and J calls and clone size are given by that table; D and trimming were obtained from the DNA. The table has 150,000 to 200,000 clones, roughly 90% seen once; the top ten hold approximately 9.9%. Seattle enrolled patients during active infection and tracked them longitudinally. The data derive from a study of blood T cell repertoires in COVID-19. At the level of the study: T cells, B-cell-depleted T cells, or PBMCs provided the cDNA or gDNA that served as material.

V gene TRBV28 combines with J gene TRBJ2-5; tentative D call: TRBD2 (7 bases). The sequenced sample consisted of peripheral blood. This clonotype was obtained from a woman aged 55-69 years with COVID-19, enrolled during active disease. The CDR3 DNA sequence: TGTGCCAGCAGCCCGGCGGGGGCGGATGTGGAGACCCAGTACTTC. Protein sequence: CASSPAGADVETQYF.